This passage covers 27 T cell receptor beta chains from one sample sequenced in a study of identical twins. MiXCR, run by TCRdb on the 5' RACE reads, gives a single entry per CDR3 protein. This table holds hundreds of thousands of distinct CDR3 sequences, around 24% found once. These data also formed part of another study, on T cells expressing NK-cell markers.

Sequencing used CD4+ T cells sorted from blood. The receptors originated from a woman between 18 and 29 years old in good health.

The rearrangement uses TRBV12-3 or TRBV12-4 and TRBJ1-5, with D possibly matching TRBD1 (5 bases). CDR3 length: 14 residues. V lost 8 bases to trimming and J lost 5 bases, with 16 bases between them. Here the CDR3 DNA reads TGTGCCAGCCGACAGCCTCGGGATGATCAGCCCCAGCATTTT. Its protein product is CASRQPRDDQPQHF.

The gene calls are TRBV20-1 and TRBJ2-7; tentatively, D is TRBD1 (5 bases). The ends were cut back, 5 bases at V and 2 bases at J, with 19 bases in the middle. Germline values: CDR1 DFQATT, CDR2 SNEGSKA (reference sequence). The CDR3 loop spans 15 amino acids. In DNA form, the CDR3 reads TGCAGTGCTCCAACAGACAGCTTTTCTCCCTACGAGCAGTACTTC. Its translation is CSAPTDSFSPYEQYF.

The chain is built from TRBV6-2 or TRBV6-3 and TRBJ2-3; 11 bases match TRBD2. CDR1 is MNHEY and CDR2 is SVGEGT in the germline V gene. This CDR3 region has 17 residues. Germline trimming cut 6 bases from V and 3 bases from J; bases unmatched to any gene: 11. The CDR3 loop reads CASRTKPTSGGTDTQYF. In DNA form, the CDR3 reads TGTGCCAGCAGGACAAAACCAACTAGCGGGGGAACAGATACGCAGTATTTT.

The rearrangement uses TRBV20-1 and TRBJ2-3; 11 bases match TRBD2. CDR3 length equals 15 residues. The V segment lost 2 bases and the J segment 8 bases; nucleotides outside the gene matches: 9. Germline V CDR1 and CDR2: DFQATT, SNEGSKA (reference sequence). Written as DNA, the CDR3 is TGCAGTGCTAGAAAAGTAGCGGGAGGGCCTTCTACGCAGTATTTT. This codes for CSARKVAGGPSTQYF.

V gene TRBV20-1 combines with J gene TRBJ2-7; tentative D call: TRBD1 (5 bases). The CDR3 runs to 16 residues. Germline assignment: CDR1 DFQATT and CDR2 SNEGSKA (reference sequence). V gave up 2 bases and J gave up 4 bases, with 21 bases separating them. For the CDR3, the DNA is TGCAGTGCTAGACGACCTCAAGTATGGGGCCAATACGAGCAGTACTTC. Translated: CSARRPQVWGQYEQYF.

This clonotype was seen a few times. The rearrangement uses TRBV5-8 and TRBJ2-1; unclear D gene. Germline loops: CDR1 SGHTS, CDR2 YDEGEE. The CDR3 is 10 residues long. Trimming shortened V by 0 bases and J by 10 bases, and 2 bases separated the two germline ends. CDR3 bases: TGTGCCAGCAGCTTGGAAGAGCAGTTCTTC. Its translation: CASSLEEQFF.

This clonotype was seen only once. This sequence joins TRBV30 and TRBJ2-1, with D unresolved. CDR1 is GTSNPN and CDR2 is SVGIG in the germline V gene (reference sequence). CDR3 length: 11 residues. Trimming cost V 0 bases and J 10 bases, with 7 bases left between them. The CDR3 DNA reads as TGTGCCTGGAGTGTACGGGTAGAGCAGTTCTTC. Protein sequence: CAWSVRVEQFF.

This CDR3 is CASKGQRNTEAFF. The CDR3 DNA reads as TGTGCCAGCAAGGGACAGAGGAACACTGAAGCTTTCTTT. V and J are TRBV11-3 and TRBJ1-1, with TRBD1 matching over 7 bases. The ends lost 7 bases at V and 1 base at J; junction bases unmatched: 3. Germline CDR1 is SGHNT and CDR2 is YENEEA. The length of the CDR3 is 13 residues.

This clonotype was detected a few times. The chain employs TRBV5-1 and TRBJ1-3; no firm D call. Germline V gives CDR1 SGHRS, CDR2 YFSETQ. This CDR3 contains 15 residues. Trimming removed 0 bases from V and 0 bases from J, with 7 bases in between. CDR3 loop: CASSLDGSSGNTIYF. CDR3 nucleotide sequence: TGCGCCAGCAGCTTGGATGGGAGCTCTGGAAACACCATATATTTT.

The V call is TRBV20-1, the J call TRBJ1-5; unclear D gene. The germline V gene encodes CDR1 DFQATT and CDR2 SNEGSKA (reference sequence). V was pared by 0 bases and J by 2 bases, with 11 bases between. CDR3 length: 15 residues. CDR3 nucleotide sequence: TGCAGTGCTAGAGATAGGGTAATGGGCAATCAGCCCCAGCATTTT. Encoded protein: CSARDRVMGNQPQHF.

CDR3: CSSWGKSGNEQFF. CDR3 nucleotide sequence: TGCAGTTCCTGGGGGAAAAGCGGTAATGAGCAGTTCTTC. V and J are TRBV20-1 and TRBJ2-1; D is possibly TRBD1 or TRBD2 (5 bases each). V was pared by 8 bases and J by 7 bases, with 18 bases between. The CDR3 totals 13 residues. CDR1 and CDR2 from the germline V gene are DFQATT and SNEGSKA (reference sequence).

This clonotype has just a few counts. This chain joins TRBV29-1 and TRBJ2-5; D gene unclear. V dropped 4 bases and J dropped 5 bases, with 11 bases sitting between them. This CDR3 is 12 amino acids long. Germline CDR1 SQVTM, CDR2 ANQGSEA. In DNA form, the CDR3 reads TGCAGCGTTGGCGACCCCGAGGAGACCCAGTACTTC. Protein: CSVGDPEETQYF.

The rearrangement links TRBV10-3 to TRBJ2-1; maybe TRBD2 (6 bases). Trimming shortened V by 11 bases and J by 0 bases, and 26 bases separated the two germline ends. The germline V gene has CDR1 ENHRY and CDR2 SYGVKD. CDR3 length: 18 residues. CDR3 in DNA: TGTGCCGGGAAGGGGTTAGCGGTTTTCACGAGCTCCTACAATGAGCAGTTCTTC. It yields the protein CAGKGLAVFTSSYNEQFF.

The V gene is TRBV29-1, the J gene TRBJ1-1; D may be TRBD1 (6 bases). Between the trimmed V and J ends, which lost 6 bases and 1 base, there was a span of 18 bases. Germline V gene data show CDR1 as SQVTM and CDR2 as ANQGSEA. This CDR3 has 15 amino acids. The CDR3 loop is CSVSGARSKNTEAFF. CDR3 in DNA: TGCAGCGTCTCGGGGGCTAGAAGTAAGAACACTGAAGCTTTCTTT.

This rearrangement joins TRBV28 to TRBJ1-1, with a possible D match to TRBD1 (6 bases). Trimming took off 6 bases at V and 0 bases at J, with 11 bases between the two ends. Germline V gives CDR1 MDHEN, CDR2 SYDVKM. CDR3 size: 14 residues. The CDR3 here is CASSTGSVNTEAFF. The DNA of the CDR3 is TGTGCCAGCAGCACAGGGTCGGTGAACACTGAAGCTTTCTTT.

This clonotype was seen more than once but under ten times. This rearrangement joins TRBV11-2 to TRBJ2-3; D is uncertain. Trimming removed 1 base from V and 2 bases from J, with 22 bases in between. The CDR3 extends over 19 amino acids. The germline V gene has CDR1 SGHAT and CDR2 FQNNGV. DNA of the CDR3: TGTGCCAGCAGCTTAGTCTCCCCCCCAGTCCGCTACAACACAGATACGCAGTATTTT. This translates into CASSLVSPPVRYNTDTQYF.

This rearrangement joins TRBV20-1 to TRBJ2-7, with 10 bases identical to TRBD1. CDR1 is DFQATT, CDR2 SNEGSKA, per germline (reference sequence). The CDR3 is made up of 14 amino acids. The trim removed 6 bases at V and 0 bases at J, leaving 5 bases unmatched. The CDR3 region is CSAGRTGGSYEQYF. The CDR3 coding sequence is TGCAGTGCAGGGAGGACAGGGGGCTCCTACGAGCAGTACTTC.

This clonotype has at least ten counts. The chain recombines TRBV12-3 or TRBV12-4 with TRBJ1-1; D unclear. Trimming took 3 bases from V and 4 from J, leaving 9 bases between them. The CDR3 has 13 amino acids. CDR3 DNA sequence: TGTGCCAGCAGTTTGACGTTGGGCACTGAAGCTTTCTTT. Its protein product is CASSLTLGTEAFF.

There are a few counts of this clonotype. V and J are TRBV6-1 and TRBJ2-7; 7 bases map to TRBD2. Germline loops: CDR1 MNHNS, CDR2 SASEGT. There are 14 residues in the CDR3. J was trimmed by 0 bases and V by 6 bases; bases with no gene match: 5. CDR3 sequence: CASRLTSVSYEQYF. Written as DNA, the CDR3 is TGTGCCAGCAGACTAACTAGCGTCTCCTACGAGCAGTACTTC.

This clonotype was counted a few times. V and J are TRBV3-1 and TRBJ2-1; 8 bases map to TRBD1. Losses at the gene ends were 7 bases for V and 4 bases for J; bases not matched to a gene: 9. This CDR3 has 15 amino acids. Germline assignment: CDR1 LGHDT and CDR2 YNNKEL (reference sequence). The CDR3 region is CASNQGQATYNEQFF. DNA of the CDR3: TGTGCCAGCAATCAGGGACAGGCGACTTACAATGAGCAGTTCTTC.

This clonotype was recorded a few times. The chain links TRBV5-1 to TRBJ2-3; D possibly corresponds to TRBD2 (6 bases). The CDR3 runs to 12 residues. The germline V and J ends were trimmed by 4 bases and 8 bases, with 11 bases remaining between them. Germline V CDR1 and CDR2: SGHRS, YFSETQ. CDR3 in DNA: TGCGCCAGCAGCGCGGGGAGTTCTACGCAGTATTTT. Its translation is CASSAGSSTQYF.

This clonotype has just a few counts. This chain links TRBV7-2 with TRBJ2-1, with TRBD2 matching 8 bases. From germline, CDR1 is SGHTA and CDR2 FQGNSA. The V segment lost 4 bases and the J segment 6 bases; nucleotides outside the gene matches: 2. This CDR3 has 13 amino acids. The CDR3 coding sequence is TGTGCCAGCAGCTCCACTAGCGGCAATGAGCAGTTCTTC. This codes for CASSSTSGNEQFF.

V usage is TRBV20-1 and J usage is TRBJ2-1, with TRBD2 identical over 10 bases. The germline gives CDR1 DFQATT, CDR2 SNEGSKA (reference sequence). V shed 0 bases, J shed 9 bases, and the junction held 8 bases outside the gene matches. The CDR3 consists of 15 residues. CDR3 nucleotides: TGCAGTGCTAGAGATCATCTAGCGGGAGAGGGTGAGCAGTTCTTC. This sequence encodes CSARDHLAGEGEQFF.

A few counts support this clonotype. This chain uses TRBV12-3 or TRBV12-4 with TRBJ1-1; TRBD1 matches 7 bases. This CDR3 comprises 14 residues. V trimming: 6 bases; J trimming: 2 bases; junction bases outside the gene matches: 6. As DNA, the CDR3 is TGTGCCAGCAGCCAGGGGGGCCCCAACACTGAAGCTTTCTTT. It specifies CASSQGGPNTEAFF.

The rearrangement links TRBV7-9 to TRBJ2-3, with TRBD1 matching 8 bases. The J segment lost 2 bases and the V segment lost 3 bases, leaving 4 bases of the junction unmatched. The CDR3 runs to 15 residues. In germline, CDR1 is SEHNR, CDR2 FQNEAQ (reference sequence). The DNA for the CDR3 is TGTGCCAGCAGCTTTGGACAGGGTCTCACAGATACGCAGTATTTT. It yields the protein CASSFGQGLTDTQYF.

This chain uses TRBV2 with TRBJ2-5; weak D call: TRBD2 (5 bases). Trimming stripped 7 bases from V and 5 bases from J, with 11 bases between. The CDR3 extends over 12 amino acids. The germline gives CDR1 SNHLY, CDR2 FYNNEI. CDR3: CASKASSETQYF. The CDR3 region has the DNA TGTGCCAGCAAGGCTAGCAGCGAGACCCAGTACTTC. Together with reference TRBV2 and TRBJ2-5, the CDR3 gives the full variable domain: EPEVTQTPSHQVTQMGQEVILRCVPISNHLYFYWYRQILGQKVEFLVSFYNNEISEKSEIFDDQFSVERPDGSNFTLKIRSTKLEDSAMYFCASKASSETQYFGPGTRLLVL.

The chain joins TRBV9 to TRBJ2-1, with 8 positions matching TRBD2. Germline loops: CDR1 SGDLS, CDR2 YYNGEE. V shed 3 bases, J shed 0 bases, and the junction held 8 bases outside the gene matches. There are 17 residues in the CDR3. The CDR3 protein is CASSAWASGSSYNEQFF. CDR3 bases: TGTGCCAGCAGCGCGTGGGCCAGCGGGAGCTCCTACAATGAGCAGTTCTTC.